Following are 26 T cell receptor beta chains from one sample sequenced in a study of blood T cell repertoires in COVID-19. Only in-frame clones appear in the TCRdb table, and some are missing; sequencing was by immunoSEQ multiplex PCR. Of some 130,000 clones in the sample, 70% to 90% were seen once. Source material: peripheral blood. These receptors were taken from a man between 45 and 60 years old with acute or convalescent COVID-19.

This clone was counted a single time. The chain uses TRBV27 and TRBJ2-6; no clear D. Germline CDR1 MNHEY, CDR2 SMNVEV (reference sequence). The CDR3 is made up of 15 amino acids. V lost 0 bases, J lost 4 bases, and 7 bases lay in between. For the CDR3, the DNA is TGTGCCAGCAGTTTATCGCGCTCGGGGGCCAACGTCCTGACTTTC. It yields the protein CASSLSRSGANVLTF.

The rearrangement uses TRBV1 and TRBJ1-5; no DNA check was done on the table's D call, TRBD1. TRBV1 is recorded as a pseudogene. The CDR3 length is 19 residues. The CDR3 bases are TGCACCAGCAGCCAAGATTTAGGACAGGGTGGGATATGGAATCAGCCCCAGCATTTT. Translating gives CTSSQDLGQGGIWNQPQHF.

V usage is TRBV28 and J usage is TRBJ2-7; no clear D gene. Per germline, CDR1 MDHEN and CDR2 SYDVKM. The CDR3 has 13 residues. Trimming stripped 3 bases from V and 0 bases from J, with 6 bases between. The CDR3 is CASSLADSYEQYF. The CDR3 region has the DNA TGTGCCAGCAGTTTGGCAGACTCCTACGAGCAGTACTTC. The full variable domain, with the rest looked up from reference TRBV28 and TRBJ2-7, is DVKVTQSSRYLVKRTGEKVFLECVQDMDHENMFWYRQDPGLGLRLIYFSYDVKMKEKGDIPEGYSVSREKKERFSLILESASTNQTSMYLCASSLADSYEQYFGPGTRLTVT.

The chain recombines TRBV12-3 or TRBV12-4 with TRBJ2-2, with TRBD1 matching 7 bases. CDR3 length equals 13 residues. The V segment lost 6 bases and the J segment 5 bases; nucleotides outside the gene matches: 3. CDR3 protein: CASRPGQTGELFF. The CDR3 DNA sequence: TGTGCCAGCAGACCGGGACAGACCGGGGAGCTGTTTTTT.

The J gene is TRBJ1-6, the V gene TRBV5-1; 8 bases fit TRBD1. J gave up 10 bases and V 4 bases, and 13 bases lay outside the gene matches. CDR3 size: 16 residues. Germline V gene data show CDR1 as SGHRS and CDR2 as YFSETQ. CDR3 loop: CASSTGTGPSGSPLHF. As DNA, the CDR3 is TGCGCCAGCAGCACAGGGACAGGACCGAGTGGGTCACCCCTCCACTTT. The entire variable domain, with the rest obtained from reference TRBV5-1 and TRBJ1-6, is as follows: KAGVTQTPRYLIKTRGQQVTLSCSPISGHRSVSWYQQTPGQGLQFLFEYFSETQRNKGNFPGRFSGRQFSNSRSEMNVSTLELGDSALYLCASSTGTGPSGSPLHFGNGTRLTVT.

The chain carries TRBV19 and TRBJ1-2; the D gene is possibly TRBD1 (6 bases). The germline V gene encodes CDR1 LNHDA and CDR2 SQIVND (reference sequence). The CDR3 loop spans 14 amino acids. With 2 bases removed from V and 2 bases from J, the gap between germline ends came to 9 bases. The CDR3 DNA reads TGTGCCAGTAGTATAACAGGGCCGAACTATGGCTACACCTTC. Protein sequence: CASSITGPNYGYTF. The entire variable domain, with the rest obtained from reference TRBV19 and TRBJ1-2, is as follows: DGGITQSPKYLFRKEGQNVTLSCEQNLNHDAMYWYRQDPGQGLRLIYYSQIVNDFQKGDIAEGYSVSREKKESFPLTVTSAQKNPTAFYLCASSITGPNYGYTFGSGTRLTVV.

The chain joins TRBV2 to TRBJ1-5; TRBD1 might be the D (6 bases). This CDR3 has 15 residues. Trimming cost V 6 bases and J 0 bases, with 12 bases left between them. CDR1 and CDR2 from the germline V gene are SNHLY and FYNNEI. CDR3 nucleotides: TGTGCCAGCAGGCCTCAGGGGTTTAGCAATCAGCCCCAGCATTTT. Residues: CASRPQGFSNQPQHF.

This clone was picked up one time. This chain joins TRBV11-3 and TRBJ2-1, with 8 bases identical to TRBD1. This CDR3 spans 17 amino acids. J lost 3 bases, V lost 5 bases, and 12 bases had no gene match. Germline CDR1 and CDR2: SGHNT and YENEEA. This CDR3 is CASSATARTGRYNEQFF. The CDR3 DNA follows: TGTGCCAGCAGCGCAACTGCGAGGACAGGGCGCTACAATGAGCAGTTCTTC.

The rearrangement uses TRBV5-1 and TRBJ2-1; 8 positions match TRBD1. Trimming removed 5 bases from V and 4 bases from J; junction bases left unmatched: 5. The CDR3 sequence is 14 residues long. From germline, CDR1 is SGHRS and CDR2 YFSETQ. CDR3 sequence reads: CASRTGALYNEQFF. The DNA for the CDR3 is TGCGCCAGCAGGACAGGGGCCCTTTACAATGAGCAGTTCTTC.

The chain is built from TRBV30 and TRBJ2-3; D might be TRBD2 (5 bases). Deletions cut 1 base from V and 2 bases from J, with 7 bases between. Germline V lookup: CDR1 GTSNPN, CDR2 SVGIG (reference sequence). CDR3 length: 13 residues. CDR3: CAWSDGLTDTQYF. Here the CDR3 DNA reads TGTGCCTGGAGTGACGGACTCACAGATACGCAGTATTTT.

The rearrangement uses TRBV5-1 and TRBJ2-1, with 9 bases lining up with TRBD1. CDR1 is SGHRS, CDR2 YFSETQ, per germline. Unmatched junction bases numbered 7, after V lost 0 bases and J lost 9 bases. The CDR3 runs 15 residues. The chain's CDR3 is CASSLVGQGPVEQFF. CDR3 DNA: TGCGCCAGCAGCTTGGTGGGACAGGGACCGGTTGAGCAGTTCTTC.

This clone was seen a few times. The CDR3 is CASSVLLTGSEAFF. The DNA for the CDR3 is TGTGCCAGCAGCGTTCTATTGACAGGGTCTGAAGCTTTCTTT. V is TRBV9 and J is TRBJ1-1; TRBD1 matches 7 bases. The length of the CDR3 is 14 residues. Trimming cost V 2 bases and J 6 bases; bases outside gene matches: 7. Germline lookup yields CDR1 SGDLS and CDR2 YYNGEE.

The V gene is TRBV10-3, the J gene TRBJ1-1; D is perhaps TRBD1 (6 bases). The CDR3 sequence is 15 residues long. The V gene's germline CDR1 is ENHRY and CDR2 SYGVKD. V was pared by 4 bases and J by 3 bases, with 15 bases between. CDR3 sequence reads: CAISVLGGSDTEAFF. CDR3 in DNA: TGTGCCATCAGTGTTCTTGGGGGCTCGGACACTGAAGCTTTCTTT.

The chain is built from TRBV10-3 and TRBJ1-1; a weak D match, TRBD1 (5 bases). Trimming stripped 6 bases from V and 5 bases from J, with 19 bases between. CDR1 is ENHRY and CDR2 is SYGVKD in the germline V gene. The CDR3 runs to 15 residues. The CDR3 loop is CAIRSPDGAGTEAFF. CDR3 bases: TGTGCCATCAGATCCCCGGACGGGGCGGGGACTGAAGCTTTCTTT.

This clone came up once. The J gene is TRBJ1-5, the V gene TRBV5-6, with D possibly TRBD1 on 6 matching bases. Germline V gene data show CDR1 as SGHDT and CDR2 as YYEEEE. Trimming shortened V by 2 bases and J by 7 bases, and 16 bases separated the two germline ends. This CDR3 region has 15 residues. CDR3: CASSLRGQGRQPQHF. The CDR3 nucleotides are TGTGCCAGCAGCTTAAGGGGTCAGGGGCGACAGCCCCAGCATTTT.

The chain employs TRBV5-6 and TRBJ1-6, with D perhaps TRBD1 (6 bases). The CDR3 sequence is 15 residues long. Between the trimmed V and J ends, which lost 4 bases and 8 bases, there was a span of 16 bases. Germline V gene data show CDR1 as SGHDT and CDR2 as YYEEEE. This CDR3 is CASSITGGGHSPLHF. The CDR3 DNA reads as TGTGCCAGCAGCATAACGGGAGGGGGACATTCACCCCTCCACTTT.

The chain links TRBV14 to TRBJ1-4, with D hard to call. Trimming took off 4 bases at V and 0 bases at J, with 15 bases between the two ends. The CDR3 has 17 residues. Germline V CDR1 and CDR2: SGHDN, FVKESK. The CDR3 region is CASSPNAGFATNEKLFF. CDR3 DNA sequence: TGTGCCAGCAGCCCCAATGCGGGGTTTGCAACTAATGAAAAACTGTTTTTT. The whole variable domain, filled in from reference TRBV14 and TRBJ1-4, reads EAGVTQFPSHSVIEKGQTVTLRCDPISGHDNLYWYRRVMGKEIKFLLHFVKESKQDESGMPNNRFLAERTGGTYSTLKVQPAELEDSGVYFCASSPNAGFATNEKLFFGSGTQLSVL.

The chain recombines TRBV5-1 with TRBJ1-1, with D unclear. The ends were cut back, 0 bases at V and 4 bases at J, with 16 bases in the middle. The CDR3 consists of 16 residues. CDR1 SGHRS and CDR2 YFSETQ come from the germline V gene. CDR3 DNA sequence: TGCGCCAGCAGCTTGGATGAGGGCCGGGGTGCCACTGAAGCTTTCTTT. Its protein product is CASSLDEGRGATEAFF.

CDR3 in DNA: TGTGCCAGCAGCCTAACGAGGGAGGGGCCCCAGCATTTT. This sequence encodes CASSLTREGPQHF. The gene calls are TRBV7-9 and TRBJ1-5; D not resolved. The germline V gene encodes CDR1 SEHNR and CDR2 FQNEAQ (reference sequence). CDR3 length equals 13 residues. Between the trimmed V and J ends, which lost 5 bases and 9 bases, there was a span of 14 bases. The whole variable domain, filled in from reference TRBV7-9 and TRBJ1-5, reads DTGVSQNPRHKITKRGQNVTFRCDPISEHNRLYWYRQTLGQGPEFLTYFQNEAQLEKSRLLSDRFSAERPKGSFSTLEIQRTEQGDSAMYLCASSLTREGPQHFGDGTRLSIL.

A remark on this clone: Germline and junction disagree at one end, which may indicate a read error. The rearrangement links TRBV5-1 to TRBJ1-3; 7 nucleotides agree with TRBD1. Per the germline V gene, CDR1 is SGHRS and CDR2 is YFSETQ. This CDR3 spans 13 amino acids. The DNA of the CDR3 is TGCGCCAACAGCGCAGGGGGGGGAAACACCATATATTTT. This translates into CANSAGGGNTIYF.

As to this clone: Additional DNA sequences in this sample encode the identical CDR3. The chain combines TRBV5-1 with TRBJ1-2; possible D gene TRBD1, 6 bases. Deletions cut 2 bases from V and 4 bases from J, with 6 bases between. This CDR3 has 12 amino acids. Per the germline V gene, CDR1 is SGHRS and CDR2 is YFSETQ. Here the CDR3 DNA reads TGCGCCAGCAGCTTACAGGGCTATGGCTACACCTTC. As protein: CASSLQGYGYTF. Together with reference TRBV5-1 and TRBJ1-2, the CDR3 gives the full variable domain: KAGVTQTPRYLIKTRGQQVTLSCSPISGHRSVSWYQQTPGQGLQFLFEYFSETQRNKGNFPGRFSGRQFSNSRSEMNVSTLELGDSALYLCASSLQGYGYTFGSGTRLTVV.

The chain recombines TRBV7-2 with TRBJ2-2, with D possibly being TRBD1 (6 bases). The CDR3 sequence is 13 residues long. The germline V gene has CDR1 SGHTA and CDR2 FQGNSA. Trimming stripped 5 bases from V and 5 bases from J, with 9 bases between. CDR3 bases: TGTGCCAGCAGCCACAGGGAAACCGGGGAGCTGTTTTTT. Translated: CASSHRETGELFF.

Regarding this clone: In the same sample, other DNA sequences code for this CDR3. CDR3 DNA sequence: TGTGCCAGCAGCCAAGATGGGCAGGGGGGATCCTACGAGCAGTACTTC. Protein product: CASSQDGQGGSYEQYF. The chain is built from TRBV3-1 (or the pseudogene TRBV3-2) and TRBJ2-7, with TRBD1 as a possible D gene (7 bases). CDR1 and CDR2 from the germline V gene are LGHDT and YNNKEL (reference sequence). The CDR3 consists of 16 residues. The ends were cut back, 0 bases at V and 1 base at J, with 13 bases in the middle.

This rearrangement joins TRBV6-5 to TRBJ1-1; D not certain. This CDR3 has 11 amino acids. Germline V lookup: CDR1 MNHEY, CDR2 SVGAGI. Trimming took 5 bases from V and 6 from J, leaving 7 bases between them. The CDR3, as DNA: TGTGCCAGCAGTCGCACAGCTGAAGCTTTCTTT. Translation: CASSRTAEAFF.

CDR3 sequence (DNA): TGTGCCAGCAGCCTACAGGGTTCCTACGAGCAGTACTTC. This translates into CASSLQGSYEQYF. The chain uses TRBV6-5 and TRBJ2-7; D is perhaps TRBD1 (6 bases). The V gene's germline CDR1 is MNHEY and CDR2 SVGAGI. V lost 6 bases and J lost 1, with 10 bases in between. The length of the CDR3 is 13 residues.

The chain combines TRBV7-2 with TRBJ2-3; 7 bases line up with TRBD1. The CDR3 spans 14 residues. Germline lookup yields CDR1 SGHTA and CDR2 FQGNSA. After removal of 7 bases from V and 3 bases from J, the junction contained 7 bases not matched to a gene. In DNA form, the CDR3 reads TGTGCCAGCACCCGGACAGGCCGTACAGATACGCAGTATTTT. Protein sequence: CASTRTGRTDTQYF.